A selection of T cell receptor beta chains follows, all from one sample in a study of Ad26.COV2.S vaccination and SARS-CoV-2 variants. TCRdb's table, derived via immunoSEQ multiplex PCR, lists solely in-frame clones and lacks some. The sample gives more than 85,000 clones, 60% to 85% of which show up once; 17% is in the top ten. Sequenced material: peripheral blood, taken after recovery from COVID-19. The receptor source for this set is a human donor who had recovered from COVID-19. CDR3s include the opening cysteine and the closing phenylalanine or tryptophan. Fields, in order: J gene, V gene, D gene, clone size, CDR3 DNA, CDR3 protein. A D gene is named only where the DNA matches it firmly. Clone size is stated in some rows and not others, as once, few, many or a class when expanded.

TRBJ1-3	TRBV3-1/TRBV3-2	NA	NA	TGTGCCAGCAGCCCTTGGACAGCCCGGGATGGAAACACCATATATTTT	CASSPWTARDGNTIYF
TRBJ2-5	TRBV6-2/TRBV6-3	NA	few	TGTGCCAGCAGTTCAACCAACGGTTTCAAGACCCAGTACTTC	CASSSTNGFKTQYF
TRBJ1-2	TRBV20-1	NA	once	TGCAGTGCTAGTGGGGGGGGAAGTGGCTACACCTTC	CSASGGGSGYTF
TRBJ1-1	TRBV4-3	TRBD1	NA	TGCGCCAGCAGCCAAGATCCACTACAGGGGAGCACTGAAGCTTTCTTT	CASSQDPLQGSTEAFF
TRBJ1-5	TRBV5-6	NA	NA	TGTGCCAGCAGCTTCGGCAGAACCAATCAGCCCCAGCATTTT	CASSFGRTNQPQHF
TRBJ2-2	TRBV19	NA	NA	TGTGCCAGTAGTCCCGGGCGGACCATGGGCACCGGGGAGCTGTTTTTT	CASSPGRTMGTGELFF
TRBJ1-5	TRBV18	NA	NA	TGTGCCAGCTCACCAGGGGACGGCAGCAATCAGCCCCAGCATTTT	CASSPGDGSNQPQHF
TRBJ2-5	TRBV5-1	TRBD2	once	TGCGCCAGCGGGACTAGCGGGGGGGCTCAAGAGACCCAGTACTTC	CASGTSGGAQETQYF
TRBJ2-5	TRBV11-2	NA	NA	TGTGCCAGCAGCTTAGGTATATTAGCGGAGACCCAGTACTTC	CASSLGILAETQYF
TRBJ1-3	TRBV5-1	NA	NA	TGCGCCAGCAGCTTGGGACCCAACTCTGGAAACACCATATATTTT	CASSLGPNSGNTIYF
TRBJ2-3	TRBV27	TRBD1	few	TGTGCCAGCAGTTTGATCGCCGGGACAGAGACAGATACGCAGTATTTT	CASSLIAGTETDTQYF
TRBJ2-1	TRBV7-3	NA	NA	TGTGCCAGCAGCAGAGACAGGGGACTATTCGATGAGCAGTTCTTC	CASSRDRGLFDEQFF
TRBJ2-3	TRBV27	NA	NA	TGTGCCAGCAGTTTTCTAGCCAGCACAGATACGCAGTATTTT	CASSFLASTDTQYF
TRBJ2-3	TRBV2	TRBD2	NA	TGTGCCAGCAGTGAAGGCGGGGGTTATACGCAGTATTTT	CASSEGGGYTQYF
TRBJ1-6	TRBV4-2	TRBD1	NA	TGTGCCAGCAGCCAAGAGGGGCAGGGGGTGTCTAATAATTCACCCCTCCACTTT	CASSQEGQGVSNNSPLHF
TRBJ1-5	TRBV27	NA	NA	TGTGCCAGCAGTCCACGACAGGTGGGCAATCAGCCCCAGCATTTT	CASSPRQVGNQPQHF
TRBJ2-1	TRBV4-1	NA	NA	TGCGCCAGCAGCCAAGAGAGGCGCTCCTACAATGAGCAGTTCTTC	CASSQERRSYNEQFF
TRBJ2-5	TRBV4-2	TRBD2	NA	TGTGCCAGCAGCCAGGTAGCGGGGAAGGGGGAGACCCAGTACTTC	CASSQVAGKGETQYF
TRBJ1-6	TRBV2	TRBD1	NA	TGTGCCAGCAACTTACAGGGGAGACAATCACCCCTCCACTTT	CASNLQGRQSPLHF
TRBJ2-1	TRBV5-4	NA	NA	TGTGCCAGCAGCTTGCCAGGGGGGTCCTACAATGAGCAGTTCTTC	CASSLPGGSYNEQFF
TRBJ2-5	TRBV7-9	TRBD1	once	TGTGCCAGCAGCTTACGGATGGGGACAGGGGCCATTGCCAAAGAGACCCAGTACTTC	CASSLRMGTGAIAKETQYF
TRBJ2-3	TRBV5-6	NA	NA	TGTGCCAGCAGCTTGGTTAGTCTTAGCACAGATACGCAGTATTTT	CASSLVSLSTDTQYF
TRBJ2-3	TRBV3-1/TRBV3-2	TRBD1	NA	TGTGCCAGCCAACGGGACAGGAGCACAGATACGCAGTATTTT	CASQRDRSTDTQYF
TRBJ2-5	TRBV10-3	TRBD2	NA	TGTGCCATCAGTGACGGGAAGAGTAGCGGGGGGCCGGAGACCCAGTACTTC	CAISDGKSSGGPETQYF
TRBJ2-2	TRBV4-3	NA	NA	TGCGCCAGCAGCTTCGACCTCACCGGGGAGCTGTTTTTT	CASSFDLTGELFF
TRBJ1-2	TRBV7-2	NA	NA	TGTGCCAGCAGCTTATTGCTGGACACCCAAATTGCCTATGGCTACACCTTC	CASSLLLDTQIAYGYTF
TRBJ2-3	TRBV7-2	NA	NA	TGTGCCAGCAGCTTTGATCGGGGAACAGATACGCAGTATTTT	CASSFDRGTDTQYF
TRBJ2-3	TRBV6-5	NA	NA	TGTGCCAGCAGTTGGACAGACGGCACAGATACGCAGTATTTT	CASSWTDGTDTQYF
TRBJ1-2	TRBV10-3	TRBD1	NA	TGTGCCATCAGTGATTCGGGACAGGGCCACTATGGCTACACCTTC	CAISDSGQGHYGYTF
TRBJ1-2	TRBV7-9	NA	NA	TGTGCCAGCAGCTTAGGGGCCGGGGGCTATGGCTACACCTTC	CASSLGAGGYGYTF
TRBJ2-2	TRBV2	NA	NA	TGTGCCAGCAGTAACCTAGAGACCGGGGAGCTGTTTTTT	CASSNLETGELFF
TRBJ1-2	TRBV11-2	NA	NA	TGTGCCAGCAGCTTAGTAGTGACGGACCCCTATGGCTACACCTTC	CASSLVVTDPYGYTF
TRBJ2-3	TRBV29-1	TRBD2	few	TGCAGCGACCGCAGCGGGGGCACAGATACGCAGTATTTT	CSDRSGGTDTQYF
TRBJ2-5	TRBV7-2	TRBD1	NA	TGTGCCAGCAGCTTATTGGGGACAGAGCAAGAGACCCAGTACTTC	CASSLLGTEQETQYF
TRBJ2-1	TRBV7-2	TRBD2	NA	TGTGCCAGCAGCCCCTCACTAGCGGGGGGGCATGAGCAGTTCTTC	CASSPSLAGGHEQFF
TRBJ1-6	TRBV28	NA	NA	TGTGCCAGCAGTTTGGTAGGGAAGGGGAATTCACCCCTCCACTTT	CASSLVGKGNSPLHF
TRBJ2-2	TRBV5-1	TRBD2	NA	TGCGCCAGCAGCCAGCAGGGACTAGCGGGGTCCGGGGAGCTGTTTTTT	CASSQQGLAGSGELFF
TRBJ2-7	TRBV10-3	TRBD1	NA	TGTGCCATCAGTGACGCCGGACAGGGGAATTACGAGCAGTACTTC	CAISDAGQGNYEQYF
TRBJ1-5	TRBV28	NA	few	TGTGCCAGCAGCCCCTCAAACAGGGTGCCCCAGCATTTT	CASSPSNRVPQHF
TRBJ2-3	TRBV7-9	NA	few	TGTGCCAGCAGGACGGACGGTGGGGCAGATACGCAGTATTTT	CASRTDGGADTQYF
TRBJ1-3	TRBV12-3/TRBV12-4	NA	NA	TGTGCCTTCAGGCGGAGCTCTGGAAACACCATATATTTT	CAFRRSSGNTIYF
TRBJ2-7	TRBV3-1/TRBV3-2	TRBD1	NA	TGTGCCAGCAGCCAAGGTGGGACAGGTAGCAACGAGCAGTACTTC	CASSQGGTGSNEQYF